This TCR beta chain stems from a study of blood T cell repertoires in COVID-19 (dated by TCRdb to 2018 to 2020). In the study overall: Samples covering the acute and convalescent phases of COVID-19 were provided by collaborators in the United States, Italy and Spain. The prospective study material was composed of cDNA or gDNA derived from T cells, B-cell-depleted T cells, or PBMCs. Deeply sampled blood TCRbeta repertoires from subjects exposed to, actively infected with, or recovered from COVID-19 were included in the dataset. The repertoires were released in a freely available public database intended as a resource for research on the immune response to SARS-CoV-2. Samples came from the ongoing ImmuneRACE study (first 160 participants) plus 1,254 subjects from 6 global collaborators. Sample metadata almost always included a de-identified subject ID, COVID-19 status, age in years and sex. HLA class I and class II types, where available, came from metadata supplied by the sample provider rather than from assay-based typing. On the study overall, not on this receptor specifically: The amount of clinical and demographic metadata varied by source and participant and was provided uncurated.

TCRbeta CDR3 regions were amplified from genomic DNA by means of the immunoSEQ Assay, a bias-controlled multiplex PCR. The paper's data handling went like this. Nucleated cell counts per sample were estimated from amplification of reference gene primers within the assay. Sequence reads were collapsed and filtered to measure the absolute abundance of every unique TCRbeta CDR3 rearrangement. For each sample, productive Simpson clonality was calculated as the square root of Simpson's diversity index across productive rearrangements. The source is immuneACCESS, and TCRdb retained only in-frame sequences with V and J called. Part of the clones is not carried over; for the studies checked, unresolved V genes explain less than half of this, and the remainder is unexplained. V and J calls and clone size are copied from that table; D and trimming were computed from the DNA. This sample holds 130,000 to 150,000 clones; about four fifths were observed only once. Roughly 6.2% of the sample lies in the top ten.

The CDR3 numbers 15 residues from cysteine through phenylalanine. This entry keeps only the CDR3 DNA: 45 bases, framed from base 1. Ends trimmed: V by 4 bases, J by 4 bases; bases unmatched to a gene: 7. Based on the germline V gene, the CDR1 and CDR2 sequences are MNHEY and SVGAGI. Participants in the prospective study were enrolled through a virtual design, were aged roughly 18 to 100 years, and lived in about two dozen United States geographic areas. In the prospective study, cohorts were assigned on the basis of participant-reported clinical history obtained from a screening survey and a study questionnaire. A participant counted as exposed if, within 2 weeks of entering the study, that participant had been in contact with someone who had a PCR-confirmed or clinician-diagnosed COVID-19 case. In the prospective study, mobile phlebotomists collected whole blood, serum and a nasopharyngeal or oropharyngeal swab from each participant. Over a 2-month period, participants in the prospective study had the option of providing additional blood draws and questionnaires. Before DNA extraction, blood samples from the prospective study were shipped at room temperature or frozen.

In the case of this clone: There is no known antigen for this receptor. No per-base quality is available; no much larger clone lies one base away.

The clonotype was recovered from a woman aged 50 to 65 who had been exposed to COVID-19. Recombination connected TRBV6-5 to TRBJ2-5; TRBD1 lines up with 9 middle nucleotides. Input material: PBMCs or T cells enriched from blood (not recorded which). For the CDR3, the sequence is CASSSGTGKRETQYF. Read as DNA, the sequence is TGTGCCAGCAGTTCAGGGACAGGGAAGAGAGAGACCCAGTACTTC.